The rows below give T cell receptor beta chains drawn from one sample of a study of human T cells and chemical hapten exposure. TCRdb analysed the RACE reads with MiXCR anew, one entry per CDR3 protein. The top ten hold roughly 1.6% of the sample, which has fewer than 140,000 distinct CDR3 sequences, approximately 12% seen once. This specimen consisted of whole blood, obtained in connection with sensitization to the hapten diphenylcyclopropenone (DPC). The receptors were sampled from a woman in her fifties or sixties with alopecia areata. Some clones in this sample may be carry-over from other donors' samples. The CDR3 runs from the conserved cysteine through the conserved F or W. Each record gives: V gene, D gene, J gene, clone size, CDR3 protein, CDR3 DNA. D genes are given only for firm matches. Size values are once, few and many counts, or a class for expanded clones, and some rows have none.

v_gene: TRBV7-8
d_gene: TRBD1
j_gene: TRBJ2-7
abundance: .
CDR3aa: CASSLATGTGLYEQYF
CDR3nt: TGTGCCAGCAGCTTAGCAACCGGGACAGGACTCTACGAGCAGTACTTC

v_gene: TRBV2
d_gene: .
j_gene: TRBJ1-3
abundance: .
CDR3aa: CASSEVGSGNTIYF
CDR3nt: TGTGCCAGCAGTGAAGTAGGGTCTGGAAACACCATATATTTT

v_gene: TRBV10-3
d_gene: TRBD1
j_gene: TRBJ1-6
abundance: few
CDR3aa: CAISELGQVLYNSPLHF
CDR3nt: TGTGCCATCAGTGAGTTGGGACAGGTCCTCTATAATTCACCCCTCCACTTT

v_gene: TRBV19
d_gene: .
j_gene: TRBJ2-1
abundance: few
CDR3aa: CASSIRQSPHNEQFF
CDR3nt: TGTGCCAGTAGTATTCGACAGTCTCCCCACAATGAGCAGTTCTTC

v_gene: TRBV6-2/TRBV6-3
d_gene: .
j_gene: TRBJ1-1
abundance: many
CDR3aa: CASSYPWIVAFF
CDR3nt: TGTGCCAGCAGTTACCCTTGGATAGTAGCTTTCTTT

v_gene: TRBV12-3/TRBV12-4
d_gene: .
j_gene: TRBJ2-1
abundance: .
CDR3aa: CASGVTVVNEQFF
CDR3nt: TGTGCCAGCGGTGTGACTGTTGTGAATGAGCAGTTCTTC

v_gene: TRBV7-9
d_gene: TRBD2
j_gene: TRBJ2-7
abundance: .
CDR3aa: CASSLAGLALPYEQYF
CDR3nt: TGTGCCAGCAGCTTAGCGGGACTAGCTCTTCCCTACGAGCAGTACTTC

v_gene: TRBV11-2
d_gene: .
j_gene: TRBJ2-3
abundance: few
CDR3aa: CASSLADRRPDTQYF
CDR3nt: TGTGCCAGCAGCTTAGCTGACAGGCGCCCAGATACGCAGTATTTT

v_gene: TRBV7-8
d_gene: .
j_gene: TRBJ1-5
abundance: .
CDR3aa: CASWEGYSNQPQHF
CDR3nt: TGTGCCAGCTGGGAAGGATATAGCAATCAGCCCCAGCATTTT

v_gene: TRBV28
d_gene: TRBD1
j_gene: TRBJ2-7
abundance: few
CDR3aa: CASRGQASGPYEQYF
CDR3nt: TGTGCCAGCAGGGGACAGGCATCCGGGCCCTACGAGCAGTACTTC

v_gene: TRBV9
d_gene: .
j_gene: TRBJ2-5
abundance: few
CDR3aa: CASSVDGAETQYF
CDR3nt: TGTGCCAGCAGCGTAGACGGGGCGGAGACCCAGTACTTC

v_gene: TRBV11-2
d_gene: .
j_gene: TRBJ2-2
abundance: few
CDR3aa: CASSASRSGELFF
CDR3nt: TGTGCCAGCAGCGCATCCCGTTCCGGGGAGCTGTTTTTT

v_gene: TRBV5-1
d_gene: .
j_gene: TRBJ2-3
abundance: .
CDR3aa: CASSPEAKSTDTQYF
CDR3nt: TGCGCCAGCAGCCCGGAAGCTAAAAGCACAGATACGCAGTATTTT

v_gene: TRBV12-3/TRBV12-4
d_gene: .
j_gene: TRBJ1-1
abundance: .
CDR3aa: CASSGSYTEAFF
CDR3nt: TGTGCCAGCAGTGGAAGTTACACTGAAGCTTTCTTT

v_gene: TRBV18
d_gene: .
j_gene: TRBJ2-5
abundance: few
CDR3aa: CASSPDLYQETQYF
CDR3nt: TGTGCCAGCTCACCCGATTTGTACCAAGAGACCCAGTACTTC

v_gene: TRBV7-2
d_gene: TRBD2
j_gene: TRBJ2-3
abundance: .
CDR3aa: CASSLRTRITDTQYF
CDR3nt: TGTGCCAGCAGCTTGCGGACTAGGATCACAGATACGCAGTATTTT

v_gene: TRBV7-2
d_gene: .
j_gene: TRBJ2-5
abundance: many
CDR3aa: CASSLASREETQYF
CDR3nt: TGTGCCAGCAGCTTAGCTTCTAGAGAAGAGACCCAGTACTTC

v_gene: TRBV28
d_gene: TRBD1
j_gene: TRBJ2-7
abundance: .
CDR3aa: CASSPRGTGKYYEQYF
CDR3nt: TGTGCCAGCAGCCCCCGCGGGACAGGGAAGTACTACGAGCAGTACTTC

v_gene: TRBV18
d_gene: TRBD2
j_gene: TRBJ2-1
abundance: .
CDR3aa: CASSPSRWTREVDEQFF
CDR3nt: TGTGCCAGCTCACCAAGTAGGTGGACTAGGGAGGTAGATGAGCAGTTCTTC

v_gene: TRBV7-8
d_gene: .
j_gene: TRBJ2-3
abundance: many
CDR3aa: CASSLAELKTQYF
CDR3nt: TGTGCCAGCAGCTTAGCGGAGTTGAAGACGCAGTATTTT

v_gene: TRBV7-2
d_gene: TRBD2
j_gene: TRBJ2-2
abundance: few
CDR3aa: CASSPRLAGGRGELFF
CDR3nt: TGTGCCAGCAGCCCCAGACTAGCGGGAGGTAGGGGGGAGCTGTTTTTT

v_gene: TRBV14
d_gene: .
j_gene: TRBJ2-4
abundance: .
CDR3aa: CASSQVGWNIQYF
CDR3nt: TGTGCCAGCAGCCAAGTAGGGTGGAACATTCAGTACTTC

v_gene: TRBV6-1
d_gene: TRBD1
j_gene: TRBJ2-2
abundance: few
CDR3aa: CASSERTGGTGELFF
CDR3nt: TGTGCCAGCAGTGAGAGGACAGGGGGCACCGGGGAGCTGTTTTTT

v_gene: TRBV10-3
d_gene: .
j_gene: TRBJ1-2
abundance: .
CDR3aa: CAISATGTTYGYTF
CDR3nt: TGTGCCATCAGTGCCACAGGAACTACCTATGGCTACACCTTC

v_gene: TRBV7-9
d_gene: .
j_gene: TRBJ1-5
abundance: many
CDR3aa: CATQTGRNQPQHF
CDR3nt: TGTGCCACCCAAACAGGGCGCAATCAGCCCCAGCATTTT

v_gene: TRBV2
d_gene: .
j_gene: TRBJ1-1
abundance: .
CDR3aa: CASSDINTEAFF
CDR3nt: TGTGCCAGCAGTGACATTAACACTGAAGCTTTCTTT

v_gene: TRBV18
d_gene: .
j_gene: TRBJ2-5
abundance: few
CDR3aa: CASSHPTGRGETQYF
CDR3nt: TGTGCCAGCTCACATCCGACAGGGAGGGGAGAGACCCAGTACTTC

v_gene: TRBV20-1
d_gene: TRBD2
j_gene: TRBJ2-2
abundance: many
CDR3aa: CSARDPGLAGGSNTGELFF
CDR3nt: TGCAGTGCTAGAGATCCGGGACTAGCGGGAGGATCGAACACCGGGGAGCTGTTTTTT

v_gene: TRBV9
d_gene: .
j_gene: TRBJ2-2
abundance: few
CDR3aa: CASSVVGTNTGELFF
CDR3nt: TGTGCCAGCAGCGTAGTTGGGACCAACACCGGGGAGCTGTTTTTT

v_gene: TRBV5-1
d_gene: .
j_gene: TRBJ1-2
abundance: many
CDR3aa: CASSLGADGYTF
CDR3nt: TGCGCCAGCAGCTTGGGGGCGGATGGCTACACCTTC

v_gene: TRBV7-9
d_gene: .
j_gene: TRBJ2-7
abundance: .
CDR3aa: CASSSQEYEQYF
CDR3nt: TGTGCCAGCAGCTCACAAGAATACGAGCAGTACTTC

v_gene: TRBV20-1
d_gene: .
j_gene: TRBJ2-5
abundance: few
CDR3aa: CSASHQETQYF
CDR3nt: TGCAGTGCTAGCCACCAAGAGACCCAGTACTTC

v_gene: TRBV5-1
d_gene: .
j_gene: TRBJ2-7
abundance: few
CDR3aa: CASSLATGRYAYEQYF
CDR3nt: TGCGCCAGCAGCTTGGCCACGGGCCGGTATGCCTACGAGCAGTACTTC

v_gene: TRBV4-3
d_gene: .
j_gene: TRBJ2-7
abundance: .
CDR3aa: CASSQDRDWGEQYF
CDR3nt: TGCGCCAGCAGCCAAGACAGGGACTGGGGAGAGCAGTACTTC

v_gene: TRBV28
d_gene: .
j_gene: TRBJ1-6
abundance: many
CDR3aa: CASSRALNSPLHF
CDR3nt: TGTGCCAGCAGTCGGGCCCTTAATTCACCCCTCCACTTT

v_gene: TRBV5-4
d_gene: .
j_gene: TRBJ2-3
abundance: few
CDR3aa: CASSLSLAGTWGDTQYF
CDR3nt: TGTGCCAGCAGCTTAAGCCTAGCCGGAACCTGGGGAGATACGCAGTATTTT

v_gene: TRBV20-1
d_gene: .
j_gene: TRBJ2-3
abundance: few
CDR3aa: CGGWGLSTDTQYF
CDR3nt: TGCGGAGGATGGGGATTGAGCACAGATACGCAGTATTTT

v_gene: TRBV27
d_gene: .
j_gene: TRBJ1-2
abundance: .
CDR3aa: CASSFSRTYGYTF
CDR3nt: TGTGCCAGCAGTTTTAGCAGGACCTATGGCTACACCTTC

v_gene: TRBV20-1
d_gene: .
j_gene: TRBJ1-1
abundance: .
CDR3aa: CSATPEAYLNTEAFF
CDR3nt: TGCAGTGCTACCCCTGAGGCATATCTGAACACTGAAGCTTTCTTT

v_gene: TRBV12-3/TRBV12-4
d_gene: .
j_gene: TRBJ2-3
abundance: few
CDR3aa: CASKGEYTDTQYF
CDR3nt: TGTGCCAGCAAGGGGGAGTACACAGATACGCAGTATTTT

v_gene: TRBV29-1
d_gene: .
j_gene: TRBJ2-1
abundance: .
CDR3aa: CSARDNYNEQFF
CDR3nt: TGCAGCGCACGGGACAACTACAATGAGCAGTTCTTC

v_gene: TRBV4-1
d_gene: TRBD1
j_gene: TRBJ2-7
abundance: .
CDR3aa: CASSQLRTGLRYEQYF
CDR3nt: TGCGCCAGCAGCCAACTCAGGACAGGGCTGAGGTACGAGCAGTACTTC

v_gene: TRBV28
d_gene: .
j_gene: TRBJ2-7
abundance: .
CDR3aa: CATLIPGQVYEQYF
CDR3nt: TGTGCCACCCTCATCCCGGGACAAGTATACGAGCAGTACTTC

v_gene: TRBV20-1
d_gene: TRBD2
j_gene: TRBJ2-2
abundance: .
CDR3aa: CSAEGASGRRTGELFF
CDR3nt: TGCAGTGCCGAGGGGGCTAGCGGGAGACGTACCGGGGAGCTGTTTTTT